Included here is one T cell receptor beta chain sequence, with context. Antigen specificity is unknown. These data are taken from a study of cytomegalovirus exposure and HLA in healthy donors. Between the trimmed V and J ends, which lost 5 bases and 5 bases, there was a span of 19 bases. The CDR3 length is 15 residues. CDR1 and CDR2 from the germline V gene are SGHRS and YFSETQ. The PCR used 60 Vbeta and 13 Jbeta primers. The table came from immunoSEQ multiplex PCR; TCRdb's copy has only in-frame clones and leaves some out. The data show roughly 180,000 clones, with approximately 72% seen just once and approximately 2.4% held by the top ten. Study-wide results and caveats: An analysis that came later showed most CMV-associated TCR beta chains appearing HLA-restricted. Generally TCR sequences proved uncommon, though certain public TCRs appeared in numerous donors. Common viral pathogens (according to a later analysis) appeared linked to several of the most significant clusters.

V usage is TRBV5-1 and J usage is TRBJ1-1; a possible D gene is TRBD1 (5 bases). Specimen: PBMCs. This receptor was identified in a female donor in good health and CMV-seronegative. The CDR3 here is CASSPGRERDTEAFF. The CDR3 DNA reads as TGCGCCAGCAGTCCGGGCAGGGAACGCGATACTGAAGCTTTCTTT.